The sample holds many counts of the clone carrying this T cell receptor (beta chain). From the 5' RACE reads, TCRdb called clonotypes with MiXCR, one entry per CDR3 protein. The sample contains 120,000 or so distinct CDR3 sequences, roughly 3.2% of which appear only once. The entry originates in a study of neurological immune-mediated disorders. This CDR3 comprises 13 residues. Germline values: CDR1 DFQATT, CDR2 SNEGSKA (reference sequence). The V gene end was trimmed by 7 bases and the J gene end by 5 bases; junction bases not matched to a gene: 9. This clonotype was obtained from a woman aged 30 to 39 with multiple sclerosis. The chain recombines TRBV20-1 with TRBJ2-5; 8 nucleotides agree with TRBD1. The sample taken for sequencing was PBMCs. The CDR3 DNA is TGCAGTGGAATACCAGGGGGCTGGGAGACCCAGTACTTC. It translates to CSGIPGGWETQYF.